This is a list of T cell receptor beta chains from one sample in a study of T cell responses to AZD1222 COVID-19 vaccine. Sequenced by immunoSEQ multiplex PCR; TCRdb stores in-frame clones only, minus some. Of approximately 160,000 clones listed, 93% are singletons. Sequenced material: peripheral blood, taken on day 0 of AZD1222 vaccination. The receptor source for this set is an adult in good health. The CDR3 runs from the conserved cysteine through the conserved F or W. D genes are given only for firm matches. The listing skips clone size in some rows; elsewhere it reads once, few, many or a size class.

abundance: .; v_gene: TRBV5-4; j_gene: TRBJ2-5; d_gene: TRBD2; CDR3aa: CASSLGFNSGEETQYF; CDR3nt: TGTGCCAGCAGCTTGGGGTTCAATAGCGGGGAGGAGACCCAGTACTTC
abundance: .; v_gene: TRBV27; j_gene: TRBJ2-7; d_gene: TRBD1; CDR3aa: CASSFNGDRYEQYF; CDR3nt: TGTGCCAGCAGTTTCAATGGGGACAGATACGAGCAGTACTTC
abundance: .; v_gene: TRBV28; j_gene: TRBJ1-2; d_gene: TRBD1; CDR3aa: CASSLADRNYGYTF; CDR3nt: TGTGCCAGCAGTTTGGCGGACAGGAACTATGGCTACACCTTC
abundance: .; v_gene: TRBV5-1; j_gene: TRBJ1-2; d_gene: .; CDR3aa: CASSLRQGRGYTF; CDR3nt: TGCGCCAGCAGCTTGCGGCAGGGCCGTGGCTACACCTTC
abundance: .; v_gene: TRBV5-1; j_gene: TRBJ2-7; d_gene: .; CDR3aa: CASNSEGYYEQYF; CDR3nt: TGCGCCAGCAACTCGGAGGGTTACTACGAGCAGTACTTC
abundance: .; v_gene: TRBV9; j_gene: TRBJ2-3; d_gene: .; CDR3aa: CASSVTSGQLSDTQYF; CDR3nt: TGTGCCAGCAGCGTTACATCGGGACAACTCTCAGATACGCAGTATTTT
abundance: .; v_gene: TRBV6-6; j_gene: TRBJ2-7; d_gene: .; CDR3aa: CASSYTLAYREQYF; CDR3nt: TGTGCCAGCAGTTACACCCTCGCCTACAGGGAGCAGTACTTC
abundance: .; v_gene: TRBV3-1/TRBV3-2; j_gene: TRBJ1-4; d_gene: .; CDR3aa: CASSQILSANEKLFF; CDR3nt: TGTGCCAGCAGCCAAATTTTGTCAGCGAATGAAAAACTGTTTTTT
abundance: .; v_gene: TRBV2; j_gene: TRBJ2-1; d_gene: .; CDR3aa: CASSPSPQFF; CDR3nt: TGTGCCAGCAGTCCAAGCCCGCAGTTCTTC
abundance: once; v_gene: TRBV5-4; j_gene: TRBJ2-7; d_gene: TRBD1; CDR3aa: CASSWDRGDYEQYF; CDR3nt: TGTGCCAGCAGCTGGGACAGGGGAGACTACGAGCAGTACTTC
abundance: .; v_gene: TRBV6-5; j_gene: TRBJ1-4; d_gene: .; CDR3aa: CASSQTNEKLFF; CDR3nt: TGTGCCAGCAGTCAGACTAATGAAAAACTGTTTTTT
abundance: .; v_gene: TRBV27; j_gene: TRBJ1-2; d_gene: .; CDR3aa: CASGQRGYGYTF; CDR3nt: TGTGCCAGCGGCCAGAGGGGCTATGGCTACACCTTC
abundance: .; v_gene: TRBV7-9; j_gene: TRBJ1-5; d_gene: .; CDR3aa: CASTPPPGAAAGLYSNQPQHF; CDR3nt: TGTGCCAGCACGCCCCCCCCGGGGGCGGCCGCGGGGCTTTATAGCAATCAGCCCCAGCATTTT
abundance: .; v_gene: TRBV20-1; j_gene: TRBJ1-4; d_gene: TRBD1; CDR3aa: CSASNRGPSSYNEKLFF; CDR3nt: TGCAGTGCTAGTAACAGGGGCCCTTCTAGTTACAATGAAAAACTGTTTTTT
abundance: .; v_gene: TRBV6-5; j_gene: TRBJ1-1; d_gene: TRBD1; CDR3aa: CASKTGGAVRAFF; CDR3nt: TGTGCCAGCAAAACAGGGGGGGCGGTAAGAGCTTTCTTT
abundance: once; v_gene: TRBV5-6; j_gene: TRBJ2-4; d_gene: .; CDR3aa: CASSFRGVVNIQYF; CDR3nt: TGTGCCAGCAGCTTCAGGGGGGTGGTTAACATTCAGTACTTC
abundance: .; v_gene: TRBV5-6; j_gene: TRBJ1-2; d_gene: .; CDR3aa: CASSLNRKGTGYTF; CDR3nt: TGTGCCAGCAGCTTGAATCGAAAGGGAACGGGCTACACCTTC
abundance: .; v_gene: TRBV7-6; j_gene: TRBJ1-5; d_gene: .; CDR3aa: CASSLSDGSHQPQHF; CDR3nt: TGTGCCAGCAGCCTTTCTGACGGATCCCATCAGCCCCAGCATTTT
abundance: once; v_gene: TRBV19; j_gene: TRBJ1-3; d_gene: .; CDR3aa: CASTGVRMGADTIYF; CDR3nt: TGTGCCAGTACGGGGGTCCGGATGGGGGCAGACACCATATATTTT
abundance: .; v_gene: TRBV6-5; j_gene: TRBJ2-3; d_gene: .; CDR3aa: CASSPQGTDTQYF; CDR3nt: TGTGCCAGCAGTCCACAGGGCACAGATACGCAGTATTTT
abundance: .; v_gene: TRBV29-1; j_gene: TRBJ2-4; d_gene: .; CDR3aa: CSVAREIAVLAKNIQYF; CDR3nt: TGCAGCGTTGCCCGGGAGATCGCCGTTCTAGCCAAAAACATTCAGTACTTC
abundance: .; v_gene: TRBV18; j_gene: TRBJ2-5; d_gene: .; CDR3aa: CASSPDSQETQYF; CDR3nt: TGTGCCAGCTCACCAGACAGCCAAGAGACCCAGTACTTC
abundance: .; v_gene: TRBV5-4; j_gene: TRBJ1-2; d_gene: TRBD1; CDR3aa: CASSVYGTGYGYTF; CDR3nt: TGTGCCAGCAGCGTGTACGGGACAGGGTACGGCTACACCTTC
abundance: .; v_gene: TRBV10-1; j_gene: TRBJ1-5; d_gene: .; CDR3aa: CASTDRVAGGNQPQHF; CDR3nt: TGCGCCAGCACCGATCGGGTTGCAGGGGGCAATCAGCCCCAGCATTTT
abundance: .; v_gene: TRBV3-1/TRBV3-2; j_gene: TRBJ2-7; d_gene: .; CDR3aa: CASRKGQTSSYEQYF; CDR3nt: TGTGCCAGCAGGAAAGGACAGACGAGCTCCTACGAGCAGTACTTC
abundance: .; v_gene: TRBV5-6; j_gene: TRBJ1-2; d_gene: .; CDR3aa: CASSLGLFNGYTF; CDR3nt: TGTGCCAGCAGCTTGGGTCTTTTTAATGGCTACACCTTC
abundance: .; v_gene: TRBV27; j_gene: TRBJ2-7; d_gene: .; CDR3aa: CASTSIGRHEQYF; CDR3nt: TGTGCCAGCACCTCAATCGGGAGACACGAGCAGTACTTC
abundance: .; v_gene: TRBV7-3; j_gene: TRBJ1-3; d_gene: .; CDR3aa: CASSPGGGDTIYF; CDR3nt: TGTGCCAGCAGCCCGGGGGGTGGCGACACCATATATTTT
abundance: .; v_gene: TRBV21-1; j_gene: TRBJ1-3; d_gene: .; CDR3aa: CASSKALRGRYSGNTIYF; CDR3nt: TGTGCCAGCAGCAAAGCTCTTCGGGGCCGATACTCTGGAAACACCATATATTTT
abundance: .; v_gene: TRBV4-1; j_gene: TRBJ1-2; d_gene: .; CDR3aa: CASSKWTVNYGYTF; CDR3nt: TGCGCCAGCAGCAAATGGACGGTTAACTATGGCTACACCTTC
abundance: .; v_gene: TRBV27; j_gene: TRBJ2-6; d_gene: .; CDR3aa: CASSSTTTSGANVLTF; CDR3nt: TGTGCCAGCAGTTCGACCACTACCTCTGGGGCCAACGTCCTGACTTTC
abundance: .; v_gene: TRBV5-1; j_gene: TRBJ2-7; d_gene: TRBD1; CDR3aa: CASKTGANNEQYF; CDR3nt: TGCGCCAGCAAGACAGGGGCGAATAACGAGCAGTACTTC
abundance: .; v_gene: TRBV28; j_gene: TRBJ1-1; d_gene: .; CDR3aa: CATGRAGSLNTEAFF; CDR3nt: TGTGCCACCGGGAGGGCCGGGAGCCTGAACACTGAAGCTTTCTTT
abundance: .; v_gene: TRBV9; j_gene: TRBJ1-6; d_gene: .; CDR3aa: CASSAGGSSYNSPLHF; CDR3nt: TGTGCCAGCAGCGCGGGAGGGAGCTCCTATAATTCACCCCTCCACTTT
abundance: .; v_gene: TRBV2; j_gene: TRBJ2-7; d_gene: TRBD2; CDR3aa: CASPGAGTNSYEQYF; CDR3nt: TGTGCCAGCCCCGGAGCGGGAACGAACTCCTACGAGCAGTACTTC
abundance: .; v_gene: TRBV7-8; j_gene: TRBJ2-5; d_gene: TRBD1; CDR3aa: CASTLFSGQEGETQYF; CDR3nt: TGTGCCAGCACTCTATTTTCGGGACAGGAGGGAGAGACCCAGTACTTC
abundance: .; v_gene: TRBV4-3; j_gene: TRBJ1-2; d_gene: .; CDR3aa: CASSQVRQGTINYGYTF; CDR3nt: TGCGCCAGCAGCCAAGTTCGGCAGGGGACCATCAACTATGGCTACACCTTC
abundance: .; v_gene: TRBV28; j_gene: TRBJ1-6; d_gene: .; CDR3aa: CASNLSYYNSPLHF; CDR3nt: TGTGCCAGCAACCTTTCTTACTATAATTCACCCCTCCACTTT
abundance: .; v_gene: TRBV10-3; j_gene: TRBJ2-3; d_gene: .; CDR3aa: CAISEMGHQGPDTQYF; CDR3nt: TGTGCCATCAGTGAGATGGGACATCAGGGGCCAGATACGCAGTATTTT
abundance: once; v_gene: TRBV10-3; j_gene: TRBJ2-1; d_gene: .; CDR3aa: CAISESTHAQQFF; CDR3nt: TGTGCCATCAGTGAGTCGACGCACGCCCAGCAGTTCTTC
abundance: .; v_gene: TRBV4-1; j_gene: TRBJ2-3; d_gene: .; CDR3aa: CASSQEGRSGDTQYF; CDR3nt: TGCGCCAGCAGCCAAGAAGGCCGGTCCGGGGATACGCAGTATTTT
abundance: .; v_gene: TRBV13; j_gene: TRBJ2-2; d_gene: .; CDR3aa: CASSSLGRGLSTGELFF; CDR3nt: TGTGCCAGCAGCTCCCTTGGGCGGGGCCTGTCCACCGGGGAGCTGTTTTTT
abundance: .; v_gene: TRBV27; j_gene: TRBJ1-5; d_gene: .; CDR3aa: CASKSPESNQPQHF; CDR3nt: TGTGCCAGCAAGTCGCCGGAGAGCAATCAGCCCCAGCATTTT
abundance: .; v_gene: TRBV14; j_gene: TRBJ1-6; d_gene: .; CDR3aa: CASSIGDSPLHF; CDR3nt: TGTGCCAGCAGCATAGGGGATTCACCCCTCCACTTT
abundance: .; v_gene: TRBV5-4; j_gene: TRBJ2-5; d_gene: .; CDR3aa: CASSLSGETQYF; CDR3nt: TGTGCCAGCAGCCTGTCCGGAGAGACCCAGTACTTC
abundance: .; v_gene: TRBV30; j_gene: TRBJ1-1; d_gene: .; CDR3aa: CAWRTELNTEAFF; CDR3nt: TGTGCCTGGAGGACAGAACTGAACACTGAAGCTTTCTTT
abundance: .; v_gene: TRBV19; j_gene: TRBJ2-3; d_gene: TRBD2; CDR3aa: CASSTSGGVGDTQYF; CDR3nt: TGTGCCAGTAGTACCTCCGGGGGGGTCGGAGATACGCAGTATTTT
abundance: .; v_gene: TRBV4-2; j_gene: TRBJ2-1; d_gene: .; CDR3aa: CASSRSTSNEQFF; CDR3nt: TGTGCCAGCAGCAGGTCGACTAGCAATGAGCAGTTCTTC
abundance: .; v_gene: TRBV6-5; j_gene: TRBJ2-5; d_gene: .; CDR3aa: CASTQSRFQETQYF; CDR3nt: TGTGCCAGCACCCAGAGCCGGTTCCAAGAGACCCAGTACTTC
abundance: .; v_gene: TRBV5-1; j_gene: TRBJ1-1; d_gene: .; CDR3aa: CASSLYPLGNTEAFF; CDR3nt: TGCGCCAGCAGCTTGTATCCGCTCGGGAACACTGAAGCTTTCTTT
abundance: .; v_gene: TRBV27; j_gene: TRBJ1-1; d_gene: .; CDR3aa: CASSVFSLSGGTEAFF; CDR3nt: TGTGCCAGCAGTGTTTTTAGTTTGTCGGGGGGCACTGAAGCTTTCTTT
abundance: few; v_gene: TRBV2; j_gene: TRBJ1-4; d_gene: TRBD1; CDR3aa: CASSLNRGGEKLFF; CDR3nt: TGTGCCAGCAGTTTAAACAGGGGCGGTGAAAAACTGTTTTTT
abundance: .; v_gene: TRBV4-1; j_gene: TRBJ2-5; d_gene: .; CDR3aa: CASSHKQTGILRAETQYF; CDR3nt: TGCGCCAGCAGCCACAAACAGACAGGTATCCTGCGTGCAGAGACCCAGTACTTC
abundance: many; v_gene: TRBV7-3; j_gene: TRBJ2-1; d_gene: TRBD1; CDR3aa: CASSPLRDRGLTEQFF; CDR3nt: TGTGCCAGCAGCCCCTTAAGGGACAGGGGGCTCACTGAGCAGTTCTTC
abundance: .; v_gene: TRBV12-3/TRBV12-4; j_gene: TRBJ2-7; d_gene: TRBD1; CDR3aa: CASSRDSYYEQYF; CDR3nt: TGTGCCAGCAGCCGGGACAGCTACTACGAGCAGTACTTC
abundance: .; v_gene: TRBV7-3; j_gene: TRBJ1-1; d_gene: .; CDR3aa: CASSKQESTEAFF; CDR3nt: TGTGCCAGCAGCAAACAGGAGAGCACTGAAGCTTTCTTT
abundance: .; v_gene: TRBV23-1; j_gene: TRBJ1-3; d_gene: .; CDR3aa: CASSPPRGPSSGNTIYF; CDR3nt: TGCGCCAGCAGTCCCCCTCGGGGGCCTTCCTCTGGAAACACCATATATTTT
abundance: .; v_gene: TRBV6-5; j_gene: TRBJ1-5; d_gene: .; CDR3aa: CASGWGYSNQPQHF; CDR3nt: TGTGCCAGCGGTTGGGGTTATAGCAATCAGCCCCAGCATTTT
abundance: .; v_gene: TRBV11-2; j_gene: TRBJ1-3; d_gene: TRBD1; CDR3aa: CASSIPGQGRYRSGNTIYF; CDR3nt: TGTGCCAGCAGCATACCGGGACAGGGGCGCTATCGCTCTGGAAACACCATATATTTT